The 6 T cell receptor beta chains below come from one sample, sequenced in a study of T cell changes during pregnancy in multiple sclerosis. Libraries were prepared by immunoSEQ multiplex PCR; TCRdb keeps only in-frame clonotypes and omits some of them. Among about 11,000 clones listed, about 95% were seen once. Sequenced material: CD4+ T cells from peripheral blood mononuclear cells, taken before pregnancy. Every receptor here comes from a female donor with multiple sclerosis, enrolled in a pregnancy study.

The gene calls are TRBV5-1 and TRBJ1-1; tentative D call: TRBD1 (5 bases). Trimming removed 0 bases at V and 6 bases at J, with 9 bases between. This CDR3 is 13 amino acids long. Germline V lookup: CDR1 SGHRS, CDR2 YFSETQ. This CDR3 is CASSLDEGAEAFF. CDR3 sequence (DNA): TGCGCCAGCAGCTTGGATGAAGGGGCTGAAGCTTTCTTT.

In its sample, this clone was seen a few times. The V and J genes are TRBV6-5 and TRBJ1-6; unclear D gene. The germline V gene encodes CDR1 MNHEY and CDR2 SVGAGI. The length of the CDR3 is 14 residues. Trimming pared 4 bases from V and 7 bases from J, leaving 11 bases between. In nucleotides, the CDR3 is TGTGCCAGCAGTTCCCCATCCCAAAATTCACCCCTCCACTTT. As protein: CASSSPSQNSPLHF.

This clone was counted between two and nine times. The chain combines TRBV9 with TRBJ1-2; no definite D call. Germline V gives CDR1 SGDLS, CDR2 YYNGEE. The CDR3 runs 12 residues. With 4 bases removed from V and 8 bases from J, the gap between germline ends came to 12 bases. The CDR3 nucleotides are TGTGCCAGCAGCCCCGACATGGGCGGCTACACCTTC. As protein: CASSPDMGGYTF. The whole variable domain, filled in from reference TRBV9 and TRBJ1-2, reads DSGVTQTPKHLITATGQRVTLRCSPRSGDLSVYWYQQSLDQGLQFLIQYYNGEERAKGNILERFSAQQFPDLHSELNLSSLELGDSALYFCASSPDMGGYTFGSGTRLTVV.

The chain employs TRBV2 and TRBJ2-5, with TRBD1 matching 7 bases. Germline trimming cut 5 bases from V and 6 bases from J; bases unmatched to any gene: 12. CDR1 SNHLY and CDR2 FYNNEI come from the germline V gene. The length of the CDR3 is 15 residues. The CDR3 sequence is CASSRGQSLGKTQYF. As DNA, the CDR3 is TGTGCCAGCAGTAGGGGGCAATCGTTAGGGAAGACCCAGTACTTC.

The rearrangement uses TRBV29-1 and TRBJ2-5; 9 nucleotides line up with TRBD1. Germline V CDR1 and CDR2: SQVTM, ANQGSEA. The V segment lost 6 bases and the J segment 5 bases; nucleotides outside the gene matches: 13. The length of the CDR3 is 15 residues. The CDR3 DNA reads TGCAGCGTGGCCGGACAGGGGCGATTGTGGGAGACCCAGTACTTC. Protein sequence: CSVAGQGRLWETQYF.

The chain recombines TRBV9 with TRBJ1-3; 7 nucleotides match TRBD1. Germline V gives CDR1 SGDLS, CDR2 YYNGEE. J was trimmed by 4 bases and V by 1 base; bases with no gene match: 8. The CDR3 totals 16 residues. CDR3 bases: TGTGCCAGCAGCGTAACTCAGACAGGGACGGGAAACACCATATATTTT. It translates to CASSVTQTGTGNTIYF.